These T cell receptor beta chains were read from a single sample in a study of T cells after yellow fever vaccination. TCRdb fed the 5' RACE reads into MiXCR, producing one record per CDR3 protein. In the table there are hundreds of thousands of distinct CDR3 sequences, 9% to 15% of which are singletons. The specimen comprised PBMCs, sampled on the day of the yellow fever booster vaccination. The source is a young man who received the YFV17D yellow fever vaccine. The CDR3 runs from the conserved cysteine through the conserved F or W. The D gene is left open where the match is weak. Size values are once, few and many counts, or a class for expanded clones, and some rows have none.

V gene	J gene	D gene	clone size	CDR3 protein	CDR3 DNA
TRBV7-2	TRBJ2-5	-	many	CASSFRAGQETQYF	TGTGCCAGCAGCTTCCGGGCAGGACAAGAGACCCAGTACTTC
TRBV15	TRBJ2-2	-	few	CATSRADRGGELFF	TGTGCCACCAGCAGAGCCGACAGAGGCGGGGAGCTGTTTTTT
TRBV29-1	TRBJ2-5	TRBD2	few	CSVVGLAGVGETQYF	TGCAGCGTCGTGGGACTAGCGGGAGTGGGAGAGACCCAGTACTTC
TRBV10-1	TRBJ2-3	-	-	CASSEPRTAWGSDTQYF	TGCGCCAGCAGTGAGCCCCGGACGGCTTGGGGATCAGATACGCAGTATTTT
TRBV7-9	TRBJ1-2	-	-	CASSLGRSYGYTF	TGTGCCAGCAGCTTAGGCAGATCTTATGGCTACACCTTC
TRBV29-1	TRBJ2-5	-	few	CSVGGDWVGRTQYF	TGCAGCGTCGGAGGGGACTGGGTGGGTCGGACCCAGTACTTC
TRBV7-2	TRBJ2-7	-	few	CASSQTGDYSYEQYF	TGTGCCAGCAGCCAGACCGGGGATTACTCCTACGAGCAGTACTTC
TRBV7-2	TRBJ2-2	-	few	CASSQPSVGELFF	TGTGCCAGCAGCCAACCCAGTGTCGGGGAGCTGTTTTTT
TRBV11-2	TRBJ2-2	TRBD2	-	CASSPGGTSGIGQNTGELFF	TGTGCCAGCAGCCCGGGAGGGACTAGCGGGATCGGGCAGAACACCGGGGAGCTGTTTTTT
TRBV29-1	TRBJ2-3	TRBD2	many	CSVDPGTPTSGTDTQYF	TGCAGCGTTGACCCCGGGACACCGACTAGCGGAACAGATACGCAGTATTTT
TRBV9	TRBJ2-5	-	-	CASSSQTGADETQYF	TGTGCCAGCAGCTCCCAGACAGGAGCAGATGAGACCCAGTACTTC
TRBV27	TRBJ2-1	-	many	CASSDSSYNEQFF	TGTGCCAGCAGTGATAGCTCCTACAATGAGCAGTTCTTC
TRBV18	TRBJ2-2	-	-	CASSPPVLAANTGELFF	TGTGCCAGCTCACCACCGGTTCTAGCTGCGAACACCGGGGAGCTGTTTTTT
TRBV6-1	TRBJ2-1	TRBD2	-	CASSVGGPENEQFF	TGTGCCAGCAGCGTGGGAGGGCCGGAGAATGAGCAGTTCTTC
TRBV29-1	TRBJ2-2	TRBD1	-	CSVGRDREGGELFF	TGCAGCGTTGGCCGGGACAGGGAGGGCGGGGAGCTGTTTTTT
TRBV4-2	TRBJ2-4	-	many	CASSQADTVAKNIQYF	TGTGCCAGCAGCCAAGCTGATACTGTAGCCAAAAACATTCAGTACTTC
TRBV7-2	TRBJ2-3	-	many	CASILQSGDTQYF	TGTGCCAGCATCCTACAGAGCGGAGATACGCAGTATTTT
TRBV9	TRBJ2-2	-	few	CASSVVLTGELFF	TGTGCCAGCAGCGTAGTTCTCACCGGGGAGCTGTTTTTT
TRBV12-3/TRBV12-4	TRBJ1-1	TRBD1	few	CASSFRDREAFF	TGTGCCAGCAGTTTCAGGGACAGGGAAGCTTTCTTT
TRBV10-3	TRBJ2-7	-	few	CAGGTGTPSYEQYF	TGTGCCGGAGGGACCGGGACGCCTTCCTACGAGCAGTACTTC
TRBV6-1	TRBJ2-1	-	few	CASRREVLYEQFF	TGTGCCAGCAGGAGGGAAGTATTATATGAGCAGTTCTTC
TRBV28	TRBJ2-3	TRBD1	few	CASTPDRLTDTQYF	TGTGCCAGTACCCCGGACAGGCTGACAGATACGCAGTATTTT
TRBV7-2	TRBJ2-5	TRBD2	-	CASTGGRGWETQYF	TGTGCCAGCACTGGCGGGAGAGGTTGGGAGACCCAGTACTTC
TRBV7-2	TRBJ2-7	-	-	CASSLYQYEQYF	TGTGCCAGCAGCTTATATCAGTACGAGCAGTACTTC
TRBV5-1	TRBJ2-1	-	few	CASSSGAHSSYNEQFF	TGCGCCAGCAGCTCGGGGGCACACAGCTCCTACAATGAGCAGTTCTTC
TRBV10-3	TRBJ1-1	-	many	CAISGLTGNTEAFF	TGTGCCATCAGTGGACTAACAGGGAACACTGAAGCTTTCTTT
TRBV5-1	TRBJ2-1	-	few	CASSLTASVNNEQFF	TGCGCCAGCAGCTTGACAGCTAGCGTTAACAATGAGCAGTTCTTC
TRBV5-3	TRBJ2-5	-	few	CARSWGVEVRETQYF	TGTGCCAGAAGCTGGGGCGTGGAAGTGCGAGAGACCCAGTACTTC
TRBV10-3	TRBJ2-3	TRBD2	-	CAISAPLLAVAPGVGTDTQYF	TGTGCCATCAGTGCCCCGCTACTAGCGGTCGCACCTGGCGTCGGGACAGATACGCAGTATTTT
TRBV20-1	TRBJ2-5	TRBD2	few	CSVKAGAVETQYF	TGCAGTGTCAAAGCGGGAGCGGTTGAGACCCAGTACTTC
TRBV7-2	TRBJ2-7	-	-	CASSSERFAYEQYF	TGTGCCAGCAGCTCCGAAAGGTTTGCCTACGAGCAGTACTTC
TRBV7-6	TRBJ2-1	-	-	CASSLAGDYEQFF	TGTGCCAGCAGCTTAGCGGGGGATTATGAGCAGTTCTTC
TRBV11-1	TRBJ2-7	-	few	CASSDPGVAPYEQYF	TGTGCCAGCAGCGACCCAGGAGTAGCCCCCTACGAGCAGTACTTC
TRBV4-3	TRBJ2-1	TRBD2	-	CASSQDSGVDNEQFF	TGCGCCAGCAGCCAAGATAGCGGGGTTGACAATGAGCAGTTCTTC
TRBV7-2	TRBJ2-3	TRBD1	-	CASRSTGGADTQYF	TGTGCCAGCAGATCCACAGGGGGCGCAGATACGCAGTATTTT
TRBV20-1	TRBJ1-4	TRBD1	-	CSARDRLNEKLFF	TGCAGTGCCCGGGACAGGCTTAATGAAAAACTGTTTTTT
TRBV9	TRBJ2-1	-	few	CASSVDGRGGYNEQFF	TGTGCCAGCAGCGTAGATGGAAGGGGTGGCTACAATGAGCAGTTCTTC
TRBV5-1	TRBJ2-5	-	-	CASSLGAGKETQYF	TGCGCCAGCAGCTTGGGTGCAGGGAAAGAGACCCAGTACTTC
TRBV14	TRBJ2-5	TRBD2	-	CASSQESGREVQLGQETQYF	TGTGCCAGCAGCCAAGAGAGTGGGCGGGAGGTCCAACTTGGGCAAGAGACCCAGTACTTC
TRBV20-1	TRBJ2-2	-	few	CSARGQTGELFF	TGCAGTGCTAGAGGCCAAACCGGGGAGCTGTTTTTT
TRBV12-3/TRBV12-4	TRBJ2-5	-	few	CASSARQQETQYF	TGTGCCAGCAGTGCTAGACAGCAAGAGACCCAGTACTTC
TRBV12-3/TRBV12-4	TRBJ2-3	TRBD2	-	CASSSVLADGTDTQYF	TGTGCCAGCAGTTCGGTTCTAGCGGACGGCACAGATACGCAGTATTTT
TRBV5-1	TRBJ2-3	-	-	CASTQGGTRTDTQYF	TGCGCCAGCACCCAGGGGGGGACTCGGACAGATACGCAGTATTTT
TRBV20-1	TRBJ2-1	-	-	CSALYRSSYNEQFF	TGCAGTGCTCTGTACAGGAGCTCCTACAATGAGCAGTTCTTC
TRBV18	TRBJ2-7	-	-	CASSPEAGIAYEQYF	TGTGCCAGCTCACCAGAAGCAGGTATTGCCTACGAGCAGTACTTC
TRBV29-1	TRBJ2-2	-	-	CSVLQGAGELFF	TGCAGCGTCCTACAGGGCGCCGGGGAGCTGTTTTTT
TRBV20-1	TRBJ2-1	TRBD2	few	CSASGAGGNNEQFF	TGCAGTGCCTCGGGAGCGGGAGGCAACAATGAGCAGTTCTTC
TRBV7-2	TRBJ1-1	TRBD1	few	CASSLLSGGASTEAFF	TGTGCCAGCAGCTTACTCTCAGGGGGCGCATCCACTGAAGCTTTCTTT
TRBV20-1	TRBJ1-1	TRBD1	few	CSARDEGQGKAFF	TGCAGTGCTAGGGACGAAGGACAGGGTAAAGCTTTCTTT
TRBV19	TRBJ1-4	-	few	CASTDLATNEKLFF	TGTGCCAGTACCGACCTTGCAACTAATGAAAAACTGTTTTTT
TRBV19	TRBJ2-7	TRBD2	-	CASRLAGAGDEQYF	TGTGCCAGTAGGCTAGCGGGAGCGGGCGACGAGCAGTACTTC
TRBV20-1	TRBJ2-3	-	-	CSAPRLGVTDTQYF	TGCAGTGCCCCGAGACTCGGGGTGACAGATACGCAGTATTTT
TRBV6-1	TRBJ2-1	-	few	CASGVGGAVPYNEQFF	TGTGCCAGCGGGGTGGGAGGCGCGGTACCCTACAATGAGCAGTTCTTC
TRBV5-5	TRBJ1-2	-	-	CASSLIPGRIYYGYTF	TGTGCCAGCAGCTTGATACCGGGACGGATTTACTATGGCTACACCTTC
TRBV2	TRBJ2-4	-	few	CASSESQILAKNIQYF	TGTGCCAGCAGTGAATCTCAGATTCTAGCCAAAAACATTCAGTACTTC
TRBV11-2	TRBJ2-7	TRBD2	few	CASSSTRPLGLAGGGYEQYF	TGTGCCAGCAGCTCGACCCGACCTTTAGGACTAGCGGGAGGCGGCTACGAGCAGTACTTC
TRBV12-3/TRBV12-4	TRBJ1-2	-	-	CASSFVGSGYTF	TGTGCCAGCAGTTTTGTTGGTTCAGGCTACACCTTC